Listed below are T cell receptor beta chains from one sample, sequenced in a study of patients and donors after allogeneic stem cell transplantation. TCRdb re-called the RT-PCR reads with MiXCR, one entry per CDR3 protein. The sample holds 390,000 or so distinct CDR3 sequences; roughly 16% are singletons and the top ten take around 7.9%. Specimen: blood, either unsorted or a sorted T cell fraction (not recorded which). These receptors all stem from a human donor who was either an allogeneic HSCT recipient or a stem cell or donor lymphocyte infusion donor (not recorded which). It is not recorded whose cells these are; they may come from a transplant donor. Each CDR3 is given with its conserved first and last residue. A D gene is named only where the DNA matches it firmly. A clone size is listed for some rows: how often the clone was seen (once, few, many), or a class if it is expanded.

>.|TRBV28|13|TRBJ1-1|once
CASITPGYTEAFF
TGTGCCAGCATCACCCCGGGGTACACTGAAGCTTTCTTT
>.|TRBV27|13|TRBJ2-1|.
CASSFGLYNEQFF
TGTGCCAGCAGTTTCGGACTGTACAATGAGCAGTTCTTC
>TRBD1|TRBV6-1|14|TRBJ1-1|many
CASHRGQKNTEAFF
TGTGCCAGCCACAGGGGACAGAAGAACACTGAAGCTTTCTTT
>TRBD1|TRBV12-3/TRBV12-4|15|TRBJ2-2|few
CASSRSTTGSGELFF
TGTGCCAGCAGTCGATCGACGACAGGGTCCGGGGAGCTGTTTTTT
>.|TRBV29-1|12|TRBJ1-2|.
CSVEWGSRSYTF
TGCAGCGTTGAATGGGGGTCCAGGAGCTACACCTTC
>.|TRBV2|14|TRBJ2-7|once
CASGQSFVRYEQYF
TGTGCCAGCGGTCAGTCGTTCGTTCGTTACGAGCAGTACTTC
>.|TRBV3-1|13|TRBJ1-1|many
CASSSTRGAEAFF
TGTGCCAGCAGCTCTACTCGGGGGGCTGAAGCTTTCTTT
>.|TRBV11-2|15|TRBJ1-1|few
CASSLGNRGQGEAFF
TGTGCCAGCAGCTTAGGGAACCGGGGGCAGGGTGAAGCTTTCTTT
>TRBD1|TRBV4-1|18|TRBJ2-7|.
CASSHRRPTGQGIYEQYF
TGCGCCAGCAGCCACCGAAGACCGACGGGACAGGGGATCTACGAGCAGTACTTC
>.|TRBV6-6|13|TRBJ1-3|.
CASSYSAAVAIYF
TGTGCCAGCAGTTACTCGGCTGCAGTCGCCATATATTTT
>.|TRBV12-3/TRBV12-4|14|TRBJ2-7|.
CASSSDGSSYEQYF
TGTGCCAGCAGTTCGGACGGGAGCTCCTACGAGCAGTACTTC
>TRBD1|TRBV10-3|14|TRBJ2-2|few
CAIRTGQGAGELFF
TGTGCCATCCGGACAGGGCAAGGGGCCGGGGAGCTGTTTTTT
>.|TRBV6-5|15|TRBJ2-1|many
CASSYSNRNYNEQFF
TGTGCCAGCAGTTACTCGAACCGCAACTACAATGAGCAGTTCTTC
>.|TRBV19|12|TRBJ2-3|.
CASSIHTDTQYF
TGTGCCAGTAGTATCCACACAGATACGCAGTATTTT
>TRBD1|TRBV11-3|17|TRBJ1-2|.
CASSFFRGQGINYGYTF
TGTGCCAGCAGCTTTTTCAGGGGGCAGGGAATAAACTATGGCTACACCTTC
>.|TRBV20-1|11|TRBJ1-4|.
CSARRGGKLFF
TGCAGTGCTAGAAGGGGCGGAAAACTGTTTTTT
>TRBD2|TRBV20-1|14|TRBJ2-5|.
CSTSSGRATETQYF
TGCTCAACATCTAGCGGGAGGGCCACGGAGACCCAGTACTTC
>TRBD2|TRBV11-2|19|TRBJ2-1|few
CASSLDPSSGRSTYNEQFF
TGTGCCAGCAGCTTAGACCCCTCTAGCGGGAGAAGCACCTACAATGAGCAGTTCTTC
>.|TRBV5-1|12|TRBJ2-5|many
CASSLSTETQYF
TGCGCCAGCAGCTTGTCAACCGAGACCCAGTACTTC
>.|TRBV13|13|TRBJ1-2|few
CASRLRGAQGYTF
TGTGCCAGCAGGCTGAGGGGCGCTCAGGGCTACACCTTC
>.|TRBV3-1|15|TRBJ2-1|few
CASSHKPSLNNEQFF
TGTGCCAGCAGCCATAAACCTAGCCTGAACAATGAGCAGTTCTTC
>.|TRBV4-2|16|TRBJ2-3|many
CASSPNQGRRTDTQYF
TGTGCCAGCAGCCCGAATCAGGGGCGGCGCACAGATACGCAGTATTTT
>TRBD1|TRBV19|14|TRBJ1-1|.
CASRHGTGGTEAFF
TGTGCCAGTAGACATGGGACAGGGGGCACTGAAGCTTTCTTT
>TRBD1|TRBV7-2|16|TRBJ2-7|many
CASSPHPDRANYEQYF
TGTGCCAGCAGCCCTCATCCCGACAGGGCCAACTACGAGCAGTACTTC
>TRBD1|TRBV12-3/TRBV12-4|15|TRBJ1-5|few
CASSFGVRGYSPQHF
TGTGCCAGCAGTTTCGGTGTCAGGGGGTATTCGCCCCAGCATTTT
>.|TRBV24-1|14|TRBJ2-3|few
CATSDLGRSDTQYF
TGTGCCACCAGTGATCTGGGGAGGAGTGATACGCAGTATTTT
>TRBD1|TRBV20-1|13|TRBJ1-5|many
CSAREDRVQPQHF
TGCAGTGCTAGAGAAGACAGGGTTCAGCCCCAGCATTTT
>.|TRBV2|13|TRBJ2-1|.
CATRASSDNEQFF
TGTGCCACCAGGGCATCCTCGGACAATGAGCAGTTCTTC
>.|TRBV9|16|TRBJ2-3|.
CASSVGSFLATDTQYF
TGTGCCAGCAGCGTAGGTAGCTTCTTGGCCACAGATACGCAGTATTTT
>.|TRBV7-3|18|TRBJ2-2|many
CASSLIGRDSVNTGELFF
TGTGCCAGCAGCTTAATAGGCCGGGATAGCGTGAACACCGGGGAGCTGTTTTTT
>.|TRBV7-6|15|TRBJ1-4|.
CASSLGARGGEKLFF
TGTGCCAGCAGCTTAGGCGCCAGGGGAGGCGAAAAACTGTTTTTT
>.|TRBV27|15|TRBJ1-1|.
CASSLSRASNTEAFF
TGTGCCAGCAGTTTGTCCAGGGCGTCAAACACTGAAGCTTTCTTT
>TRBD1|TRBV29-1|14|TRBJ2-1|many
CSATRQGARNEQFF
TGCAGCGCCACCCGGCAGGGGGCTAGGAATGAGCAGTTCTTC
>TRBD1|TRBV6-1|13|TRBJ1-6|few
CASHRGRNSPLHF
TGTGCCAGCCACAGGGGAAGGAATTCACCCCTCCACTTT
>.|TRBV2|12|TRBJ2-1|few
CASSDLYDEQFF
TGTGCCAGCAGTGATTTATATGATGAGCAGTTCTTC
>TRBD2|TRBV3-1|16|TRBJ2-5|.
CASSARTSGRRETQYF
TGTGCCAGCAGCGCTCGGACTAGCGGGAGGCGGGAGACCCAGTACTTC
>.|TRBV7-9|12|TRBJ2-1|few
CASSRTTFEQFF
TGTGCCAGCAGCCGGACTACTTTTGAGCAGTTCTTC
>.|TRBV11-2|10|TRBJ2-5|many
CASGQETQYF
TGTGCCAGCGGACAAGAGACCCAGTACTTC
>.|TRBV7-9|16|TRBJ1-1|.
CASSTGGGGWNQEAFF
TGTGCCAGCAGCACGGGGGGAGGGGGATGGAACCAGGAAGCTTTCTTT
>TRBD1|TRBV7-6|14|TRBJ1-1|.
CASEGAEGSTEAFF
TGTGCCAGTGAGGGGGCTGAGGGTAGCACTGAAGCTTTCTTT
>.|TRBV3-1|11|TRBJ1-1|many
CASSRLGEAFF
TGTGCCAGCAGCCGACTCGGTGAAGCTTTCTTT
>.|TRBV5-1|12|TRBJ1-2|few
CASRLENYGYTF
TGCGCCAGCAGATTAGAGAACTATGGCTACACCTTC
>.|TRBV2|16|TRBJ2-2|few
CATQKMDSTNTGELFF
TGTGCCACCCAGAAAATGGACAGTACGAACACCGGGGAGCTGTTTTTT
>TRBD1|TRBV29-1|12|TRBJ1-1|.
CSVDHRGTEAFF
TGCAGCGTCGACCACAGGGGCACTGAAGCTTTCTTT
>.|TRBV12-3/TRBV12-4|14|TRBJ1-2|.
CASSSGKGGGGYTF
TGTGCCAGCAGTTCGGGAAAGGGCGGAGGCGGCTACACCTTC
>.|TRBV2|14|TRBJ1-5|.
CASGRRGPNQPQHF
TGTGCCAGCGGGAGGCGGGGGCCCAATCAGCCCCAGCATTTT
>.|TRBV20-1|14|TRBJ2-7|.
CSATTGGVSYEQYF
TGCAGTGCTACAACAGGGGGGGTTTCCTACGAGCAGTACTTC
>.|TRBV14|15|TRBJ1-1|.
CASSSWAWENTEAFF
TGTGCCAGCAGCTCATGGGCTTGGGAGAACACTGAAGCTTTCTTT